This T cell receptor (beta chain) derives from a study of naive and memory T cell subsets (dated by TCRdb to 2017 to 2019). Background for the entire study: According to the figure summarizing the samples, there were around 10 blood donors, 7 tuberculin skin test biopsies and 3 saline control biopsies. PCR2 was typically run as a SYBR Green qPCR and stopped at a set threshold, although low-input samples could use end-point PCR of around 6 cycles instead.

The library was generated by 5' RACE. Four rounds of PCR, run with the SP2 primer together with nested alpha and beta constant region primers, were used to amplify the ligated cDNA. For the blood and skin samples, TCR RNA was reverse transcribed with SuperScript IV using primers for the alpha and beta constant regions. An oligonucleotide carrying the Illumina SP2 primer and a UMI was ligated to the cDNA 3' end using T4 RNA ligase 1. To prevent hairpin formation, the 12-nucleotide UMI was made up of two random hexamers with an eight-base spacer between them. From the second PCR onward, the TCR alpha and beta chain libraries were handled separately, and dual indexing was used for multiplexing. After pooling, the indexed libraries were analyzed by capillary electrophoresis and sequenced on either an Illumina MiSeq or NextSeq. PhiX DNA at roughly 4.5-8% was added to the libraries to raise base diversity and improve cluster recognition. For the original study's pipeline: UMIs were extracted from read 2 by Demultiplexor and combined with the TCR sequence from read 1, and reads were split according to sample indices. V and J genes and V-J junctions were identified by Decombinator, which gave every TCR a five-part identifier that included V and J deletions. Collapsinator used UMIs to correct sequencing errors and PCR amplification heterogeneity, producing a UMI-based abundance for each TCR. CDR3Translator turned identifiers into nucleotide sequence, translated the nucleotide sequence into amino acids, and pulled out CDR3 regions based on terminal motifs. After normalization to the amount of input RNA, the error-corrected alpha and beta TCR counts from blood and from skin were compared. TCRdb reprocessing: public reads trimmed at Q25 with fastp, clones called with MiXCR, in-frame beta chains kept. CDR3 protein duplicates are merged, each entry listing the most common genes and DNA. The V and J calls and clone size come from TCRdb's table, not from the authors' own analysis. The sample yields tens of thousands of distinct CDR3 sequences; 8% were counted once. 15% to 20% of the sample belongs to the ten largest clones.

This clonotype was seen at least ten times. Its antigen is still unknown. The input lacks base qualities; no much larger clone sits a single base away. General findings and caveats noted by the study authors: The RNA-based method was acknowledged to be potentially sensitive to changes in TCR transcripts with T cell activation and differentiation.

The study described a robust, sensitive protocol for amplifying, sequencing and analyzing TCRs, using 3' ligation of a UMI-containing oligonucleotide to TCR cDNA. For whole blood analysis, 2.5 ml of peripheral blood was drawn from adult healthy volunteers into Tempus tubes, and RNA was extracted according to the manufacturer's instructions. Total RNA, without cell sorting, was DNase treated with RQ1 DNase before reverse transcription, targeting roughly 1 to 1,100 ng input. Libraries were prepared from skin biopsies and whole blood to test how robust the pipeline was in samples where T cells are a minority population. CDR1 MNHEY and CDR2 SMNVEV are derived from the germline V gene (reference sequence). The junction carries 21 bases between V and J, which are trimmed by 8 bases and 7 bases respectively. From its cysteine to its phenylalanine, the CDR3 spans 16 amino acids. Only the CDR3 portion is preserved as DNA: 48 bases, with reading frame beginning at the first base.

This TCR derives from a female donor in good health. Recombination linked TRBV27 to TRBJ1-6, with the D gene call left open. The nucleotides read TGTGCCAGCGGCCTTAGGGCAAGCGCTCAAAATTCACCCCTCCACTTT. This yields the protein CASGLRASAQNSPLHF.